One and the same sample provided the 16 T cell receptor beta chains below, sequenced in a study of blood T cell repertoires in COVID-19. Using immunoSEQ multiplex PCR, the repertoire was profiled, and TCRdb retains in-frame clones only, with some absent. The profile covers about 170,000 clones, with 84% appearing a single time and about 14% taken by the ten largest. Sequenced input: peripheral blood. All receptors derive from an older woman with COVID-19, enrolled during active disease.

The chain has TRBV10-3 and TRBJ1-4, with D possibly being TRBD1 (6 bases). The V and J ends lost 8 bases and 7 bases respectively, with 14 bases between them. Germline V gives CDR1 ENHRY, CDR2 SYGVKD. The CDR3 is 13 residues long. In nucleotides, the CDR3 is TGTGCCATCCACAGGGACATTTCTGAAAAACTGTTTTTT. The encoded protein is CAIHRDISEKLFF.

V is TRBV6-5 and J is TRBJ1-2, with D possibly matching TRBD1 (6 bases). The CDR3 is 12 residues long. The V end was cut by 7 bases, the J end by 4 bases, with 10 bases between. CDR1 MNHEY and CDR2 SVGAGI come from the germline V gene. The CDR3 bases are TGTGCCAGCACCACAGGGAGCTATGGCTACACCTTC. Translated: CASTTGSYGYTF.

J is TRBJ2-2 and V is TRBV6-2 or TRBV6-3, with D hard to call. V was cut by 2 bases and J by 5 bases, with 12 bases left in between. Germline-derived CDR1 and CDR2 are MNHEY and SVGEGT. The CDR3 spans 15 residues. CDR3 protein: CASSYPWQATGELFF. Written as DNA, the CDR3 is TGTGCCAGCAGTTACCCCTGGCAGGCGACCGGGGAGCTGTTTTTT.

The J gene is TRBJ1-5, the V gene TRBV6-5; weak D call: TRBD1 (5 bases). CDR3 length equals 14 residues. Germline lookup yields CDR1 MNHEY and CDR2 SVGAGI. Trimming removed 6 bases from V and 3 bases from J, with 12 bases in between. CDR3 in amino acids: CASRNQGSNQPQHF. The CDR3 DNA reads TGTGCCAGCAGGAATCAGGGATCCAATCAGCCCCAGCATTTT.

The J gene is TRBJ2-1, the V gene TRBV10-3; TRBD2 aligns across 11 bases. V shed 0 bases and J 9 bases; nucleotides not matched to a gene: 4. Germline CDR1 is ENHRY and CDR2 is SYGVKD. The CDR3 consists of 15 residues. CDR3 DNA sequence: TGTGCCATCAGTGAGTCGTGGCTAGCGGGGGGTGAGCAGTTCTTC. This codes for CAISESWLAGGEQFF.

CDR3 amino acids: CASSPGARGSSGANVLTF. The CDR3 DNA follows: TGTGCCAGCTCACCAGGGGCCAGGGGTAGCTCTGGGGCCAACGTCCTGACTTTC. V gene TRBV18 combines with J gene TRBJ2-6; D perhaps matches TRBD1 (6 bases). This CDR3 contains 18 residues. V dropped 2 bases and J dropped 0 bases, with 14 bases sitting between them. Germline assignment: CDR1 KGHSH and CDR2 LQKENI.

V and J are TRBV5-6 and TRBJ2-7, with 8 positions matching TRBD1. Trimming took 1 base from V and 7 from J; bases not matched to a gene: 13. Germline-derived CDR1 and CDR2 are SGHDT and YYEEEE. This CDR3 is built from 16 residues. The CDR3 spells CASSLSSGGYRYEQYV. CDR3 nucleotides: TGTGCCAGCAGCTTGTCCTCAGGGGGCTACCGGTATGAGCAGTACGTC.

The V call is TRBV5-4, the J call TRBJ1-1, with D possibly matching TRBD1 (5 bases). In germline, CDR1 is SGHNT, CDR2 YYREEE (reference sequence). V gave up 0 bases and J gave up 5 bases, with 11 bases separating them. The CDR3 runs to 14 residues. This chain's CDR3 is CASSLAGAGTEAFF. CDR3 bases: TGTGCCAGCAGCTTGGCCGGGGCGGGGACTGAAGCTTTCTTT.

DNA of the CDR3: TGTGCCAGCAGTCCATACGGGACAGGGGGTTTGAACACTGAAGCTTTCTTT. This gives the protein CASSPYGTGGLNTEAFF. This chain uses TRBV28 with TRBJ1-1, with 11 bases identical to TRBD1. The trim removed 5 bases at V and 0 bases at J, leaving 8 bases unmatched. CDR1 MDHEN and CDR2 SYDVKM come from the germline V gene. CDR3 size: 17 residues.

This rearrangement joins TRBV15 to TRBJ2-1; D is ambiguous. Trimming left V 0 bases short and J 9 bases short, with 12 bases between. The germline gives CDR1 LNHNV, CDR2 YYDKDF (reference sequence). The CDR3 consists of 14 residues. The CDR3 DNA reads TGTGCCACCAGCAGAGATTCCGGTCCCATTGAGCAGTTCTTC. It encodes CATSRDSGPIEQFF.

This clone showed up just once. This chain connects TRBV11-3 to TRBJ2-3, with 8 bases aligning to TRBD2. The V gene end was trimmed by 3 bases and the J gene end by 1 base; junction bases not matched to a gene: 3. Per germline, CDR1 SGHNT and CDR2 YENEEA. CDR3 length: 15 amino acids. The chain's CDR3 is CASSFRAGGTDTQYF. In DNA form, the CDR3 reads TGTGCCAGCAGCTTTCGAGCGGGAGGCACAGATACGCAGTATTTT.

This clone was observed many times. V usage is TRBV6-6 and J usage is TRBJ1-3; D is ambiguous. The CDR3 consists of 12 residues. V lost 2 bases and J 4 bases, leaving 3 bases between the germline ends. Germline values: CDR1 MNHNY, CDR2 SVGAGI (reference sequence). In DNA form, the CDR3 reads TGTGCCAGCAGTTACGAGGGAAACACCATATATTTT. Its translation: CASSYEGNTIYF.

This chain's CDR3 is CAISGESNQPQHF. CDR3 DNA: TGTGCCATCAGTGGGGAGAGCAATCAGCCCCAGCATTTT. The chain employs TRBV10-3 and TRBJ1-5; the D is unclear. V lost 4 bases and J lost 1, with 5 bases in between. The CDR3 runs to 13 residues. The germline gives CDR1 ENHRY, CDR2 SYGVKD.

This rearrangement joins TRBV5-6 to TRBJ2-1; D may be TRBD2 (5 bases). Trimming removed 1 base at V and 4 bases at J, with 12 bases between. Germline CDR1 and CDR2: SGHDT and YYEEEE. This CDR3 is built from 15 residues. The DNA for the CDR3 is TGTGCCAGCAGCTTGAGTCGCGGGCCTTACAATGAGCAGTTCTTC. This sequence encodes CASSLSRGPYNEQFF.

The chain uses TRBV30 and TRBJ2-7, with a possible D match to TRBD2 (5 bases). Germline V CDR1 and CDR2: GTSNPN, SVGIG (reference sequence). Trimming pared 5 bases from V and 6 bases from J, leaving 11 bases between. This CDR3 has 11 residues. CDR3 bases: TGTGCCTGGGGGCTAGAGGGCGAGCAGTACTTC. Protein product: CAWGLEGEQYF.

The CDR3 loop is CASSFVTSGAYNEQFF. The CDR3 nucleotides read TGCGCCAGCAGCTTCGTGACTAGCGGGGCGTACAATGAGCAGTTCTTC. The rearrangement uses TRBV5-1 and TRBJ2-1, with TRBD2 matching over 11 bases. Per the germline V gene, CDR1 is SGHRS and CDR2 is YFSETQ. This CDR3 has 16 residues. V shed 2 bases, J shed 4 bases, and the junction held 5 bases outside the gene matches.